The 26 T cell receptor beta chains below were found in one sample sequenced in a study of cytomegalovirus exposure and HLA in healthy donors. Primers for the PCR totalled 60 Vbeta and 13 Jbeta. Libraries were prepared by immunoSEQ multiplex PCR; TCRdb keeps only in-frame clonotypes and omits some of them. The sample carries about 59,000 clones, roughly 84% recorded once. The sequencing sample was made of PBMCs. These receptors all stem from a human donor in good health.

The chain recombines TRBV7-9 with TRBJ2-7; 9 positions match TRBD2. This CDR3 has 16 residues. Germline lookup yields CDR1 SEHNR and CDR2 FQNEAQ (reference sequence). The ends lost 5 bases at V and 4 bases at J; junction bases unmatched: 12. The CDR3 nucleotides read TGTGCCAGCAGCCTGAGGGTGCGGGAGGGAAATTACGAGCAGTACTTC. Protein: CASSLRVREGNYEQYF.

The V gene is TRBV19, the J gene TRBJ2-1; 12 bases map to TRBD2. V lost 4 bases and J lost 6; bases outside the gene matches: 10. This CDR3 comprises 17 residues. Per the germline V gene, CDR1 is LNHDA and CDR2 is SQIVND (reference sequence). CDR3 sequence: CASSTDGLAGWGNEQFF. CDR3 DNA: TGTGCCAGTAGTACCGACGGACTAGCGGGATGGGGCAATGAGCAGTTCTTC. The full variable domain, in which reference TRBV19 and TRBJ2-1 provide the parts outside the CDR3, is DGGITQSPKYLFRKEGQNVTLSCEQNLNHDAMYWYRQDPGQGLRLIYYSQIVNDFQKGDIAEGYSVSREKKESFPLTVTSAQKNPTAFYLCASSTDGLAGWGNEQFFGPGTRLTVL.

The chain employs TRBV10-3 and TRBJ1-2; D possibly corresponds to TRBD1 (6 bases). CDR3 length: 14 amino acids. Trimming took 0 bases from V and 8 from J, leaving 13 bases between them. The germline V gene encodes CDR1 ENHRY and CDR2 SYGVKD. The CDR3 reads CAISESKGDRGYTF. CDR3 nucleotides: TGTGCCATCAGTGAGTCCAAGGGGGACCGAGGCTACACCTTC.

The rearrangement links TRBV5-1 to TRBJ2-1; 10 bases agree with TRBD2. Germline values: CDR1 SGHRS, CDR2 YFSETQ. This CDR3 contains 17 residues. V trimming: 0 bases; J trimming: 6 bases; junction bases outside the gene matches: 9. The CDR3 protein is CASSLGPQRGGINEQFF. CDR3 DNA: TGCGCCAGCAGCTTGGGCCCTCAGCGGGGGGGCATCAATGAGCAGTTCTTC.

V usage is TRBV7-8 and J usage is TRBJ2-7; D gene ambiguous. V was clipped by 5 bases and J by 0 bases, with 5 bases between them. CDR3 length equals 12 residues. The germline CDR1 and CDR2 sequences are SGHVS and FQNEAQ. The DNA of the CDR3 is TGTGCCAGCAGCGCACACTCCTACGAGCAGTACTTC. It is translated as CASSAHSYEQYF. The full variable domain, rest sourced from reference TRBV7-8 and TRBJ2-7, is GAGVSQSPRYKVAKRGQDVALRCDPISGHVSLFWYQQALGQGPEFLTYFQNEAQLDKSGLPSDRFFAERPEGSVSTLKIQRTQQEDSAVYLCASSAHSYEQYFGPGTRLTVT.

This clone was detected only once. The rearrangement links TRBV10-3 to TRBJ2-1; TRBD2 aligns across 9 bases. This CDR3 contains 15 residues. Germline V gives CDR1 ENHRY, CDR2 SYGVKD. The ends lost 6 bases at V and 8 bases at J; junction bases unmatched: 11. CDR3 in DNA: TGTGCCATCAGCCAGGGACTAGCTGCTACCGATGAGCAGTTCTTC. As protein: CAISQGLAATDEQFF.

CDR3 loop: CASSSWTSGGKTQYF. CDR3 DNA: TGTGCCAGCAGTTCCTGGACTAGCGGGGGTAAGACCCAGTACTTC. The chain couples TRBV6-5 to TRBJ2-5; 13 bases are a match to TRBD2. After removal of 4 bases from V and 6 bases from J, the junction contained 5 bases not matched to a gene. From germline, CDR1 is MNHEY and CDR2 SVGAGI. CDR3 length equals 15 residues.

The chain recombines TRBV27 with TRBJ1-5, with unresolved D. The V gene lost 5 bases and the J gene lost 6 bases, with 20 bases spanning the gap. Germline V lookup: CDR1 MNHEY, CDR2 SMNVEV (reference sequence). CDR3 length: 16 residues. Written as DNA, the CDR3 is TGTGCCAGCAGTCCGTTGACGGCTACCCGGGTTCAGCCCCAGCATTTT. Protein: CASSPLTATRVQPQHF.

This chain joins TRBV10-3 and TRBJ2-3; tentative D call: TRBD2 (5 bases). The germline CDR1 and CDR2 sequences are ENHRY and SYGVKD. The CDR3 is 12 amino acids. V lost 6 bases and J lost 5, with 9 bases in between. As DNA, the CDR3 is TGTGCCATCAGGAACAGCGGAGATACGCAGTATTTT. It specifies CAIRNSGDTQYF.

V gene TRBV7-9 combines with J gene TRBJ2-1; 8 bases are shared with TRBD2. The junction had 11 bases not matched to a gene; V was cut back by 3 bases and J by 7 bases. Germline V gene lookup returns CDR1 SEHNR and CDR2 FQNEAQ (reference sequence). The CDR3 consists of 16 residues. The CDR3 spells CASSFLGSGEVNEQFF. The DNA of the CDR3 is TGTGCCAGCAGCTTCTTGGGTAGCGGGGAGGTAAATGAGCAGTTCTTC.

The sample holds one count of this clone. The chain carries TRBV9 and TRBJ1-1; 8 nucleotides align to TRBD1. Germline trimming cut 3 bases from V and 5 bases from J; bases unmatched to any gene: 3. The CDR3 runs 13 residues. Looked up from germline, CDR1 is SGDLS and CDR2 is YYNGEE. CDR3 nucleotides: TGTGCCAGCAGCGCAGGGGGCAAGACTGAAGCTTTCTTT. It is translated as CASSAGGKTEAFF.

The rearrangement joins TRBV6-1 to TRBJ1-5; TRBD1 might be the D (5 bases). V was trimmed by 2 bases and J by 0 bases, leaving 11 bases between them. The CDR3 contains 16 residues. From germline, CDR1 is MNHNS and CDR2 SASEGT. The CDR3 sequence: CASSESGWYSNQPQHF. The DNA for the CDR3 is TGTGCCAGCAGTGAATCAGGGTGGTATAGCAATCAGCCCCAGCATTTT.

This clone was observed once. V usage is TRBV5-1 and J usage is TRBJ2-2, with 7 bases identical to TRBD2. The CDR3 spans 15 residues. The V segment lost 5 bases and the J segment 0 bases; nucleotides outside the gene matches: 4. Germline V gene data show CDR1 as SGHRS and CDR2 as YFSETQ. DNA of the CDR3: TGCGCCAGCAGGCCGGCGGGGGCGAACACCGGGGAGCTGTTTTTT. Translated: CASRPAGANTGELFF.

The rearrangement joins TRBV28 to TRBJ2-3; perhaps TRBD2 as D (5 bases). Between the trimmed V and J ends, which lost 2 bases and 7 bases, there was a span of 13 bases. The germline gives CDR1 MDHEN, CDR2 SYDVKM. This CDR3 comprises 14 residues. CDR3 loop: CASSLERGFYTQYF. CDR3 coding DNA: TGTGCCAGCAGTTTAGAGAGAGGGTTTTATACGCAGTATTTT.

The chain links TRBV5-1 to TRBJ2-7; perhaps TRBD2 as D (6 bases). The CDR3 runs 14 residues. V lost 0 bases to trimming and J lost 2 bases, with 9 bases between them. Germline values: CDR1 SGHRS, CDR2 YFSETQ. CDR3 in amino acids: CASSLAGVPYEQYF. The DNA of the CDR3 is TGCGCCAGCAGCTTGGCGGGAGTGCCCTACGAGCAGTACTTC.

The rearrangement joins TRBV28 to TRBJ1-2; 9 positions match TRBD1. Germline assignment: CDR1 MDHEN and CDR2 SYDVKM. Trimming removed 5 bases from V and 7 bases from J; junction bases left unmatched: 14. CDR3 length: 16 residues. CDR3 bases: TGTGCCAGCAGTATGATAAATCCGGGACAGGGCTCTGGCTACACCTTC. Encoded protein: CASSMINPGQGSGYTF.

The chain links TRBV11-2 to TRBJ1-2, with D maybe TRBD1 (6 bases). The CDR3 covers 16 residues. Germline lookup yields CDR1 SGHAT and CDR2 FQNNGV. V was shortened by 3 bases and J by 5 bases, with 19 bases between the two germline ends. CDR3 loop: CASSFRAATGLYGYTF. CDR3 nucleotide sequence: TGTGCCAGCAGCTTCCGCGCAGCTACAGGGTTATATGGCTACACCTTC.

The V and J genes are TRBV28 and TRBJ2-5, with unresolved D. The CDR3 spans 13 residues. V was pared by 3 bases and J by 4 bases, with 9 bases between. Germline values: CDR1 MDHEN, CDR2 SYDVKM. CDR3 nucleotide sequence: TGTGCCAGCAGTTTTGAGGATAGAGAGACCCAGTACTTC. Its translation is CASSFEDRETQYF.

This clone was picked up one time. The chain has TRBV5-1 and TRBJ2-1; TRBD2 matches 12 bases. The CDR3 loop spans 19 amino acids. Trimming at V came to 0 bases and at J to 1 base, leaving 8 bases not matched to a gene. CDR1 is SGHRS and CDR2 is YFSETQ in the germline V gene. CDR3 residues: CASSLGPGTSGLSYNEQFF. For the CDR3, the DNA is TGCGCCAGCAGCTTGGGTCCCGGGACTAGCGGGTTGTCCTACAATGAGCAGTTCTTC.

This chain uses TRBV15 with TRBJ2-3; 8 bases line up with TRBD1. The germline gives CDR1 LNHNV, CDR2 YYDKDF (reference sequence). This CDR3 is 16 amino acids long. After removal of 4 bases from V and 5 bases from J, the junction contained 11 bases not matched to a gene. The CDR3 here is CATSIALGQAIDTQYF. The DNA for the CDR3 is TGTGCCACCAGCATCGCGTTGGGACAGGCGATAGATACGCAGTATTTT.

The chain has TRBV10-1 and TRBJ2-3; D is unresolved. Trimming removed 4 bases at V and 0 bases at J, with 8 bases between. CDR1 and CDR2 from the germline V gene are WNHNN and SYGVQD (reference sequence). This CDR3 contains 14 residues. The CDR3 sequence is CASSVTFSTDTQYF. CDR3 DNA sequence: TGCGCCAGCAGTGTGACTTTTAGCACAGATACGCAGTATTTT.

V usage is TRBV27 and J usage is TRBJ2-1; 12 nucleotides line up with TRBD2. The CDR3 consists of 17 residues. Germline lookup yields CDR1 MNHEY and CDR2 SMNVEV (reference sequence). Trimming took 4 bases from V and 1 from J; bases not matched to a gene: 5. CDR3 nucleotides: TGTGCCAGCAGTTCGGGACTAGCGGGTAATTCCTACAATGAGCAGTTCTTC. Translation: CASSSGLAGNSYNEQFF.

In DNA form, the CDR3 reads TGTGCCAGCAGCCCGACTAGCGGGGGCCAATATACGCAGTATTTT. It yields the protein CASSPTSGGQYTQYF. This rearrangement joins TRBV4-2 to TRBJ2-3, with 12 bases fitting TRBD2. CDR1 is LGHNA and CDR2 is YNFKEQ in the germline V gene. This CDR3 comprises 15 residues. V shed 4 bases and J 7 bases; nucleotides not matched to a gene: 6.

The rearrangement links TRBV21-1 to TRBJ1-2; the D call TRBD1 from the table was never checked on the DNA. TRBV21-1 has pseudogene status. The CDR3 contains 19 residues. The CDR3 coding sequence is TGTGCCAGCAGCAAAGGGGGACCGGGACAGGGGGCGTATAGGTATGGCTACACCTTC. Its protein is CASSKGGPGQGAYRYGYTF.

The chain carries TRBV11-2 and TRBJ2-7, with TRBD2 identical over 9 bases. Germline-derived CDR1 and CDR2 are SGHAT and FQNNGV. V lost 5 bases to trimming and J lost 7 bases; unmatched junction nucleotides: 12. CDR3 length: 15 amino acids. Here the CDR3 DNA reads TGTGCCAGCAGCCGGACTAGCGCGAGCCTTAGGGAGCAGTACTTC. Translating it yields CASSRTSASLREQYF.

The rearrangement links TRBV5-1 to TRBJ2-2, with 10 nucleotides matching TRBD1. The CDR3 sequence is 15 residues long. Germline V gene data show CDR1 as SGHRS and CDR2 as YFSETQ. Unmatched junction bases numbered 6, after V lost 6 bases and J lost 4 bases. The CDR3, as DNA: TGCGCCAGCAAGTCCGGGACAGGGGTCACCGGGGAGCTGTTTTTT. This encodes CASKSGTGVTGELFF.